This T cell receptor (beta chain) was sequenced in a study of T-cell reconstitution after alpha-beta-depleted transplantation in children. General study points: Certain patients had high TCRbeta diversity at day 60, and it came from recipient T cells and thymic progenitors that survived. About two months after transplant, alpha-beta T cells reportedly came from several hundred expanded graft clones.

Many counts were recorded for this clonotype. No antigen is known for it. V was clipped by 3 bases and J by 4 bases; unmatched bases: 11. The CDR3 runs 17 residues. In germline, CDR1 is SQVTM, CDR2 ANQGSEA. Preparation of the TCRbeta library used unique molecular identifiers. TCRdb re-called the PCR reads through MiXCR, storing one row per CDR3 protein. Found here are fewer than 350,000 distinct CDR3 sequences, 10% of them singletons; the top ten hold around 7.5%. The source was PBMCs, collected before TCRalphabeta/CD19-depleted stem cell transplant. The receptor was derived from a boy younger than two with acute myeloid leukemia, due to receive a stem cell transplant. The gene calls are TRBV29-1 and TRBJ2-7; the match to TRBD2 covers 14 bases. The CDR3 nucleotides are TGCAGCGTTGATCGACCGGGACTAGCGGGAGAAGGGTACGAGCAGTACTTC. As protein: CSVDRPGLAGEGYEQYF.